Described below is a single TCR beta chain sequence and its context. Antigen specificity is unknown. This entry comes from a study of vaccination and CD4 T cells after COVID-19. The germline V gene has CDR1 KGHSH and CDR2 LQKENI. CDR3 size: 13 residues. The junction had 1 base not matched to a gene; V was cut back by 6 bases and J by 8 bases. Treatment: roughly 10-day PBMC culture with coronavirus spike peptide pools or control peptides (ViraFEST assay). Researchers collected the unexposed donor's CD4+ T cells before the COVID-19 pandemic (2011-2018). Cultured CD4+ T cell DNA underwent sequencing with the Oncomine TCR Beta short-read assay. TCRdb independently ran MiXCR on the PCR reads; one entry per CDR3 protein. The repertoire consists of 8,500 to 9,500 distinct CDR3 sequences, with under 60% occurring once and the leading ten covering roughly 10%.

The sequence was collected from a human donor in good health. The genes are TRBV18 and TRBJ1-6; 10 nucleotides align to TRBD1. The sequenced sample was CD4+ T cells from blood, cultured in vitro. The CDR3, as DNA: TGTGCCAGCTCCGGGACAGGGGATTCACCCCTCCACTTT. Translated, it gives CASSGTGDSPLHF.